Each of the 10 T cell receptor beta chains below was sequenced from the same sample in a study of control samples from healthy donors and cancer patients. Profiled with immunoSEQ multiplex PCR; TCRdb holds only in-frame clones, not every one. The data hold under 60,000 clones, with approximately 93% observed a single time. Sequencing was done on a sample of PBMCs. These receptor sequences come from a woman between 45 and 60 years old with head and neck cancer.

The chain employs TRBV5-1 and TRBJ2-3; D is possibly TRBD1 (6 bases). CDR1 and CDR2 (germline): SGHRS, YFSETQ. The V end lost 3 bases, the J end lost 2 bases, and 19 bases lay between the germline ends. The CDR3 consists of 17 residues. The CDR3 sequence is CASSWGLGADNTDTQYF. As DNA, the CDR3 is TGCGCCAGCAGCTGGGGCCTGGGGGCGGATAACACAGATACGCAGTATTTT. Variable domain in full (rest from reference TRBV5-1 and TRBJ2-3): KAGVTQTPRYLIKTRGQQVTLSCSPISGHRSVSWYQQTPGQGLQFLFEYFSETQRNKGNFPGRFSGRQFSNSRSEMNVSTLELGDSALYLCASSWGLGADNTDTQYFGPGTRLTVL.

V gene TRBV5-6 combines with J gene TRBJ1-4; no definite D call. Germline V gene sequence: CDR1 SGHDT, CDR2 YYEEEE. Trimming left V 2 bases short and J 4 bases short, with 9 bases between. The CDR3 extends over 14 amino acids. CDR3 sequence (DNA): TGTGCCAGCAGCTTAGCCAGGCGTAATGAAAAACTGTTTTTT. Translated, it gives CASSLARRNEKLFF.

The V and J genes are TRBV19 and TRBJ2-7; D tentatively reads TRBD1 or TRBD2 (5 bases each). The germline V and J ends were trimmed by 9 bases and 2 bases, with 11 bases remaining between them. This CDR3 is 12 amino acids long. Germline lookup yields CDR1 LNHDA and CDR2 SQIVND (reference sequence). The CDR3 DNA reads TGTGCCAGCCGGGACGGCACCTACGAGCAGTACTTC. Its protein is CASRDGTYEQYF.

The chain is built from TRBV3-1 (or the pseudogene TRBV3-2) and TRBJ1-4; 8 nucleotides match TRBD1. The CDR3 sequence is 16 residues long. With 2 bases clipped from V and 7 bases from J, the junction kept 9 bases outside the gene matches. CDR1 and CDR2 (germline): LGHDT, YNNKEL (reference sequence). CDR3 loop: CASSQPYDRGGEKLFF. Here the CDR3 DNA reads TGTGCCAGCAGCCAACCATACGACAGGGGTGGTGAAAAACTGTTTTTT.

The chain is built from TRBV6-5 and TRBJ2-3, with D uncertain. This CDR3 comprises 13 residues. CDR1 and CDR2 (germline): MNHEY, SVGAGI. V shed 6 bases and J shed 5 bases, with 12 bases lying between them. The CDR3 bases are TGTGCCAGCAGCTTAGACGGTGAAGATACGCAGTATTTT. It is translated as CASSLDGEDTQYF.

The chain recombines TRBV10-3 with TRBJ2-3; 14 positions agree with TRBD2. Germline loops: CDR1 ENHRY, CDR2 SYGVKD. CDR3 length: 14 residues. J lost 6 bases, V lost 8 bases, and 4 bases had no gene match. Written as DNA, the CDR3 is TGTGCCATCGGGACTAGCGGGAGTAGGGATACGCAGTATTTT. Its protein product is CAIGTSGSRDTQYF.

The count of this clone is one. V is TRBV28 and J is TRBJ1-1; TRBD1 is a possible D gene (5 bases). The V gene lost 6 bases and the J gene lost 0 bases, with 11 bases spanning the gap. This CDR3 is 14 amino acids long. Germline V gene lookup returns CDR1 MDHEN and CDR2 SYDVKM. The CDR3, as DNA: TGTGCCAGCAGGCCCGGGACGCTGAACACTGAAGCTTTCTTT. It encodes CASRPGTLNTEAFF.

The chain couples TRBV4-2 to TRBJ2-1; TRBD1 matches 8 bases. Germline trimming cut 4 bases from V and 5 bases from J; bases unmatched to any gene: 10. Per the germline V gene, CDR1 is LGHNA and CDR2 is YNFKEQ. This CDR3 is 16 amino acids long. CDR3 in DNA: TGTGCCAGCAGCCCGCGGTCAGGGGGCGTCCACAATGAGCAGTTCTTC. Protein: CASSPRSGGVHNEQFF.

The chain recombines TRBV7-2 with TRBJ2-1; a weak D match, TRBD2 (6 bases). The CDR3 totals 16 residues. V was shortened by 0 bases and J by 8 bases, with 17 bases between the two germline ends. Germline V gives CDR1 SGHTA, CDR2 FQGNSA. CDR3 sequence: CASSLAQASAGDEQFF. As DNA, the CDR3 is TGTGCCAGCAGCTTAGCGCAGGCTAGCGCCGGCGATGAGCAGTTCTTC.

V usage is TRBV7-2 and J usage is TRBJ2-7; D may be TRBD2 (5 bases). V dropped 3 bases and J dropped 0 bases, with 6 bases sitting between them. The CDR3 has 13 amino acids. Germline CDR1 SGHTA, CDR2 FQGNSA. CDR3 region: CASSFSVSYEQYF. DNA of the CDR3: TGTGCCAGCAGCTTTAGCGTCTCCTACGAGCAGTACTTC.